The clone carrying this T cell receptor beta chain was seen ten or more times. The antigen remains unidentified. At one end the junction does not follow the germline gene, possibly because of a read error. Germline V lookup: CDR1 MNHNS, CDR2 SASEGT. The CDR3 is 13 amino acids. Together with thyroid ultrasound, orbital computed tomography, serum thyroxine and TRAb, clinical symptoms were used for diagnoses. The data belong to a study of T cells in Graves' hyperthyroidism and ophthalmopathy. Amplification of TCR beta CDR3 regions was performed using RNA transcripts as template. Initially, a first-round RT-PCR of the TCR CDR3 employed the HTBI primer set. TCRdb processed the multiplex PCR reads anew with MiXCR; each CDR3 protein has one entry. The data show some 420,000 distinct CDR3 sequences, with around 15% seen just once and more than 4.5% held by the top ten. General observations from the study: Blood also carried most thyroid clonotypes expanded above 0.001.

The genes are TRBV6-1 and TRBJ2-5; possible D gene TRBD2, 6 bases. Sample: blood. This sequence originates from a woman under 30 with Graves' hyperthyroidism. The DNA for the CDR3 is TGTGCCAGCAGTGCCAGGGCCCGGGAGACCCAGTATTTC. Encoded protein: CASSARARETQYF.